This T cell receptor beta chain was identified during a study of T-cell memory formation after mild COVID-19 (dated by TCRdb to the early 2020s). For the study in its entirety: Most TCR sequence clusters were specific to one of the two donors. In two donors, T-cell clones that expanded and contracted after mild COVID-19 were followed by sequencing TCRalpha and TCRbeta repertoires longitudinally. Two young, previously healthy adult volunteers made up the cohort, one male and one female. The investigation overall reported the following: Only a couple of mild cases were covered by the study, and larger cohorts that include severe cases with pre-infection samples were considered necessary. From day 15 to 85, contracting clones showed balanced CD4/CD8 phenotypes, whereas a second wave of clones that expanded from day 15 to 37 leaned towards CD4+. SARS-CoV-2 specificity was not confirmed for the second-wave clones peaking on day 37. The detection of some responding clones in pre-infection memory suggests that pre-existing cross-reactive memory T cells joined the SARS-CoV-2 response. Contracting CD4+ clones turned up mainly in the CM and EM memory subsets, whereas EMRA was where CD8+ clones were enriched.

PBMCs were isolated by Ficoll-Paque density gradient centrifugation. On this clonotype: This clone's antigen is unknown. Within one base of it there is no much larger clone, and no base qualities were kept.

After removal of 2 bases from V and 0 bases from J, the junction retains 8 bases not matched to a gene. There are 18 amino acids in the CDR3, from cysteine to phenylalanine inclusive. CDR3 DNA is the only sequence kept; it has 54 bases, read in frame from the first base. Looking up the germline V gene yields CDR1 SGHRS and CDR2 YFSETQ. The sequencer was an Illumina NovaSeq 6000. Using 5'RACE with constant-segment primers, TCRalpha and TCRbeta cDNA libraries were constructed, with sample barcodes and unique molecular identifiers added in the process. RNA was extracted from every sample with Trizol reagent. The libraries were amplified in two PCR steps, and the second step added a second sample barcode and Illumina TruSeq adapters. Libraries were sequenced on an Illumina NovaSeq with 2 x 150 bp paired-end reads. The original pipeline was this. With migec v1.2.7, reads were demultiplexed and then collapsed into UMI-guided consensus sequences. Using mixcr v2.1.11, the UMI consensuses were aligned to TRA and TRB V and J templates and assembled into clonotypes. Clonotypes were classified as expanded or contracted when called significant by both edgeR and NoisET, with noise models trained on biological replicates. For edgeR calls, a false discovery rate-adjusted p below 0.01 and a log2 fold-change threshold of 1 were applied. As an exploratory analysis of dynamics, max-normalized trajectories of the 1000 most abundant clonotypes were examined with PCA combined with hierarchical clustering. Separately sequenced CD4+ and CD8+ repertoires were used to assign the CD4 or CD8 phenotype of responding clones. Using fastp trimming at Q25 and MiXCR clonotype assembly, TCRdb reanalyzed the public sequencing data and kept in-frame beta chains. Each record represents a unique CDR3 protein, reported with the most common genes and DNA among its rows. The V and J calls, along with clone size, are taken from TCRdb and not from the paper's own processing. In this sample the table shows about 340,000 distinct CDR3 sequences, about 21% of which occur a single time. The biggest ten clones account for around 13% of the sample.

The origin of this receptor is an adult woman who had mild COVID-19 (a few samples of this study predate the infection). The sample titles of this study are shuffled in the database, so cell type and time point are left out; the donor was told from shared clones. The receptor chain draws on TRBV5-1 and TRBJ2-6, with 7 junctional bases fitting TRBD1. Sequencing was done on a sample of PBMCs or a T cell subset sorted from them (not recorded which). DNA sequence: TGCGCCAGCAGCTTTTCGGGACAGTCCGGCTCTGGGGCCAACGTCCTGACTTTC. This is translated as CASSFSGQSGSGANVLTF.